This TCR beta chain was identified in a study of control samples from healthy donors and cancer patients. The germline V and J ends were trimmed by 5 bases and 0 bases, with 11 bases remaining between them. CDR1 and CDR2 from the germline V gene are PRHDT and FYEKMQ (reference sequence). The CDR3 sequence is 15 residues long. The method was immunoSEQ multiplex PCR; TCRdb's version includes in-frame clones alone and lacks a portion of them. The repertoire holds approximately 160,000 clones, around 90% seen once, with about 2% in the top ten. The sample consisted of blood. This TCR was sampled from a middle-aged woman in good health. This rearrangement joins TRBV13 to TRBJ1-3; D might be TRBD1 (5 bases). The CDR3 DNA is TGTGCCAGCAGCCCCCAGGGTTACTCTGGAAACACCATATATTTT. Encoded protein: CASSPQGYSGNTIYF.